This T cell receptor beta chain was documented in a study of blood T cell repertoires in COVID-19. Overall study: The origin of the acute and convalescent COVID-19 samples was the United States, Italy and Spain. From T cells, B-cell-depleted T cells, or PBMCs came the material, which was cDNA or gDNA.

In the authors' workflow: The assay estimated nucleated cells by amplifying reference gene primers. Some clones are missing from TCRdb's copy, which holds only in-frame ones; the method was immunoSEQ multiplex PCR. D and trimming were read from the DNA, whereas the V and J calls and clone size are those reported in that table. In the table there are about 38,000 clones, about 85% of which are singletons. The CDR3 extends over 14 amino acids. V was pared by 2 bases and J by 1 base, with 8 bases between. Germline V gene lookup returns CDR1 MNHEY and CDR2 SVGEGT. The clonotype originates from a man between 45 and 60 years old with active COVID-19. The sample was peripheral blood. The genes are TRBV6-2 or TRBV6-3 and TRBJ1-1, with D perhaps matching TRBD1 (6 bases). The CDR3 spells CASSYQTGNTEAFF. The CDR3 DNA is TGTGCCAGCAGTTACCAGACAGGGAACACTGAAGCTTTCTTT.